These 18 T cell receptor beta chains were all obtained from the same sample, sequenced in a study of cytomegalovirus exposure and HLA in healthy donors. In the PCR, 60 Vbeta and 13 Jbeta primers were used. TCRdb's table, derived via immunoSEQ multiplex PCR, lists solely in-frame clones and lacks some. Its table records approximately 100,000 clones. The sample comprised PBMCs. These receptors were obtained from a man aged 50-60 years in good health and CMV-seronegative.

The gene calls are TRBV18 and TRBJ1-2; TRBD1 might be the D (6 bases). Germline V gene lookup returns CDR1 KGHSH and CDR2 LQKENI. The CDR3 is 14 amino acids. Trimming removed 5 bases from V and 8 bases from J, with 18 bases in between. CDR3: CASSAQQGVGGYTF. The CDR3 DNA sequence: TGTGCCAGCTCAGCCCAACAGGGCGTTGGGGGCTACACCTTC.

This rearrangement joins TRBV9 to TRBJ2-7; 10 nucleotides align to TRBD1. This CDR3 contains 14 residues. Per germline, CDR1 SGDLS and CDR2 YYNGEE. V gave up 5 bases and J gave up 6 bases; unmatched junction bases: 8. This CDR3 is CASSPGQGLVEQYF. CDR3 bases: TGTGCCAGCAGTCCGGGACAGGGGTTAGTCGAGCAGTACTTC.

This chain joins TRBV6-5 and TRBJ1-1; D call uncertain. V was clipped by 2 bases and J by 6 bases, with 10 bases between them. CDR3 length: 13 residues. Germline V gives CDR1 MNHEY, CDR2 SVGAGI. CDR3 in amino acids: CASSYGVTAEAFF. The CDR3 DNA sequence: TGTGCCAGCAGTTACGGCGTCACAGCTGAAGCTTTCTTT.

The chain carries TRBV6-1 and TRBJ1-1; 10 bases fit TRBD1. In germline, CDR1 is MNHNS, CDR2 SASEGT. The CDR3 covers 14 residues. J gave up 1 base and V 5 bases, and 1 base lay outside the gene matches. DNA of the CDR3: TGTGCCAGCAGTTGGGACAGGGGGAACACTGAAGCTTTCTTT. Amino acids: CASSWDRGNTEAFF.

The chain couples TRBV7-2 to TRBJ2-2, with 9 bases fitting TRBD2. The CDR3 runs 17 residues. The germline CDR1 and CDR2 sequences are SGHTA and FQGNSA. J gave up 7 bases and V 4 bases, and 13 bases lay outside the gene matches. The CDR3: CASSSRLVAGVVGELFF. The CDR3 DNA reads as TGTGCCAGCAGCTCCCGATTGGTAGCGGGAGTTGTCGGGGAGCTGTTTTTT.

The chain joins TRBV9 to TRBJ1-1; 8 nucleotides match TRBD1. J gave up 4 bases and V 3 bases, and 8 bases lay outside the gene matches. Germline-derived CDR1 and CDR2 are SGDLS and YYNGEE. The CDR3 is made up of 15 amino acids. The CDR3 loop is CASSARTGFSTEAFF. DNA for the CDR3: TGTGCCAGCAGCGCCCGGACAGGGTTTAGCACTGAAGCTTTCTTT.

The chain has TRBV28 and TRBJ2-1; the D gene is possibly TRBD2 (6 bases). Germline V gene data show CDR1 as MDHEN and CDR2 as SYDVKM. CDR3 length: 13 residues. The V gene lost 6 bases and the J gene lost 5 bases, with 11 bases spanning the gap. The CDR3 region is CASRNSGNNEQFF. In DNA, the CDR3 is TGTGCCAGCAGGAATAGCGGAAACAATGAGCAGTTCTTC. The full variable domain, completed using reference TRBV28 and TRBJ2-1, is DVKVTQSSRYLVKRTGEKVFLECVQDMDHENMFWYRQDPGLGLRLIYFSYDVKMKEKGDIPEGYSVSREKKERFSLILESASTNQTSMYLCASRNSGNNEQFFGPGTRLTVL.

The chain employs TRBV4-3 and TRBJ1-4; D is possibly TRBD1 (6 bases). The CDR3 runs 16 residues. V was trimmed by 0 bases and J by 7 bases, leaving 15 bases between them. From germline, CDR1 is LGHNA and CDR2 YSLEER. The CDR3 loop reads CASSQDRAGAVEKLFF. Written as DNA, the CDR3 is TGCGCCAGCAGCCAAGATAGGGCAGGGGCGGTTGAAAAACTGTTTTTT.

This chain connects TRBV30 to TRBJ2-7, with 10 bases matching TRBD1. The CDR3 consists of 14 residues. The germline CDR1 and CDR2 sequences are GTSNPN and SVGIG (reference sequence). V dropped 4 bases and J dropped 4; count of bases not matched to a gene: 7. In DNA form, the CDR3 reads TGTGCCTGGACCCCCGACAGGGGGCAATACGAGCAGTACTTC. Translation: CAWTPDRGQYEQYF.

The chain combines TRBV5-4 with TRBJ1-2; 7 bases map to TRBD1. The germline V gene has CDR1 SGHNT and CDR2 YYREEE (reference sequence). The CDR3 spans 13 residues. Trimming took 4 bases from V and 7 from J; bases not matched to a gene: 7. CDR3 protein: CASSPGQAFGYTF. CDR3 in DNA: TGTGCCAGCAGCCCCGGACAGGCCTTTGGCTACACCTTC.

This rearrangement joins TRBV10-3 to TRBJ1-2; D gene unclear. V lost 0 bases and J lost 0, with 14 bases in between. CDR1 ENHRY and CDR2 SYGVKD come from the germline V gene. The CDR3 is 17 residues long. In nucleotides, the CDR3 is TGTGCCATCAGTGAGTCGACTGAGAGACCCTCTAACTATGGCTACACCTTC. It is translated as CAISESTERPSNYGYTF.

The V gene is TRBV9, the J gene TRBJ2-7, with 7 positions matching TRBD2. CDR1 is SGDLS, CDR2 YYNGEE, per germline. Unmatched junction bases numbered 14, after V lost 4 bases and J lost 4 bases. This CDR3 is 16 amino acids long. CDR3 sequence reads: CASSPRDAGAAYEQYF. The CDR3 DNA follows: TGTGCCAGCAGCCCCAGGGACGCGGGAGCTGCGTACGAGCAGTACTTC.

The CDR3 loop is CASSHDRQVGGTEAFF. CDR3 coding DNA: TGCGCCAGCAGCCACGACCGACAAGTAGGTGGCACTGAAGCTTTCTTT. This chain uses TRBV4-3 with TRBJ1-1; no firm D call. The V gene lost 3 bases and the J gene lost 4 bases, with 18 bases spanning the gap. Per germline, CDR1 LGHNA and CDR2 YSLEER. CDR3 length equals 16 residues.

This chain joins TRBV30 and TRBJ1-1; possible D gene TRBD1, 6 bases. CDR1 GTSNPN and CDR2 SVGIG come from the germline V gene (reference sequence). The CDR3 totals 14 residues. V was clipped by 4 bases and J by 6 bases, with 18 bases between them. This chain's CDR3 is CAWNLLTGSAEAFF. Here the CDR3 DNA reads TGTGCCTGGAACCTCCTAACAGGGTCTGCTGAAGCTTTCTTT.

The chain has TRBV5-1 and TRBJ2-2; D perhaps matches TRBD1 (6 bases). Per the germline V gene, CDR1 is SGHRS and CDR2 is YFSETQ. The CDR3 covers 17 residues. V was trimmed by 4 bases and J by 1 base, leaving 17 bases between them. CDR3: CASSLRPQDRNTGELFF. The CDR3 nucleotides read TGCGCCAGCAGCCTACGCCCTCAGGACAGGAACACCGGGGAGCTGTTTTTT.

Here the CDR3 reads CASSLYPGWTQYF. In DNA, the CDR3 is TGTGCCAGCAGCTTATATCCAGGTTGGACCCAGTACTTC. The chain combines TRBV7-2 with TRBJ2-5; D gene uncertain. The ends were cut back, 2 bases at V and 7 bases at J, with 11 bases in the middle. The CDR3 is made up of 13 amino acids. Germline CDR1 reads SGHTA; CDR2 reads FQGNSA.

V and J are TRBV13 and TRBJ1-2; D is perhaps TRBD1 (6 bases). CDR1 and CDR2 from the germline V gene are PRHDT and FYEKMQ (reference sequence). The CDR3 covers 14 residues. The ends were cut back, 4 bases at V and 0 bases at J, with 9 bases in the middle. CDR3 in amino acids: CASSWTETNYGYTF. The CDR3 DNA sequence: TGTGCCAGCAGCTGGACAGAGACTAACTATGGCTACACCTTC.

V is TRBV6-5 and J is TRBJ2-3; 7 nucleotides agree with TRBD2. From germline, CDR1 is MNHEY and CDR2 SVGAGI. The CDR3 covers 13 residues. After removal of 6 bases from V and 0 bases from J, the junction contained 0 bases not matched to a gene. This chain's CDR3 is CASRRGSTDTQYF. In nucleotides, the CDR3 is TGTGCCAGCAGGCGGGGGAGCACAGATACGCAGTATTTT.